A single sample is the source of the 8 T cell receptor beta chains below, sequenced in a study of blood T cell repertoires in COVID-19. Sequencing used immunoSEQ multiplex PCR; TCRdb keeps in-frame clones, though not all of them. The sample holds about 260,000 clones; 85% to 90% are singletons and the top ten take 3.7%. The specimen sequenced was peripheral blood. The receptor set was obtained from a middle-aged woman with acute or convalescent COVID-19.

The CDR3 nucleotides read TGTGCCAGCAGCTTCAGCGGGGGGGCCTCCCGCACAGATACGCAGTATTTT. Amino acid sequence: CASSFSGGASRTDTQYF. The V gene is TRBV7-8, the J gene TRBJ2-3; 10 bases are shared with TRBD2. CDR3 length: 17 amino acids. V was pared by 3 bases and J by 1 base, with 7 bases of the junction left unmatched. The germline gives CDR1 SGHVS, CDR2 FQNEAQ.

Concerning this clone: A junction end diverges from the germline sequence, so it may reflect a read error. The chain has TRBV7-8 and TRBJ2-5, with 7 bases matching TRBD2. The CDR3 is made up of 15 amino acids. CDR1 and CDR2 (germline): SGHVS, FQNEAQ. The CDR3, as DNA: TGTGCCAGCAGAAGACTAGCTTCTGACCAACAGACCCAGTACTTC. Protein product: CASRRLASDQQTQYF.

The chain has TRBV11-2 and TRBJ2-7; D gene unclear. Per germline, CDR1 SGHAT and CDR2 FQNNGV. Trimming left V 5 bases short and J 2 bases short, with 7 bases between. The CDR3 is 12 residues long. The DNA for the CDR3 is TGTGCCAGCAGCCCCAGCGCCTACGAGCAGTACGTC. This codes for CASSPSAYEQYV.

The V gene is TRBV10-2, the J gene TRBJ1-1, with TRBD1 matching 8 bases. Germline-derived CDR1 and CDR2 are WSHSY and SAAADI. V lost 8 bases and J lost 6; bases outside the gene matches: 11. The CDR3 loop spans 14 amino acids. The CDR3 DNA reads as TGCGCCAGCGGGCCAGGGGGCGAGTCGGCTGAAGCTTTCTTT. Protein sequence: CASGPGGESAEAFF.

This clone was counted a few times. The chain employs TRBV7-2 and TRBJ2-1, with 7 bases aligning to TRBD2. Germline trimming cut 4 bases from V and 5 bases from J; bases unmatched to any gene: 8. There are 15 residues in the CDR3. Germline CDR1 SGHTA, CDR2 FQGNSA. The CDR3 DNA sequence: TGTGCCAGCAGCTCACTAGCGCTTTATAACAATGAGCAGTTCTTC. Its protein is CASSSLALYNNEQFF.

The J gene is TRBJ1-5, the V gene TRBV6-6, with D possibly matching TRBD1 (6 bases). The CDR3 has 16 amino acids. Trimming left V 5 bases short and J 4 bases short, with 18 bases between. Germline CDR1 and CDR2: MNHNY and SVGAGI (reference sequence). CDR3 residues: CASSPQGVTGNQPQHF. The DNA for the CDR3 is TGTGCCAGCAGTCCACAGGGCGTTACAGGGAATCAGCCCCAGCATTTT.

This clone was seen once. The gene calls are TRBV12-5 and TRBJ2-5, with 13 bases identical to TRBD2. CDR3 length: 18 amino acids. Losses at the gene ends were 2 bases for V and 2 bases for J; bases not matched to a gene: 8. The germline CDR1 and CDR2 sequences are LGHNT and FRNRAP. Written as DNA, the CDR3 is TGTGCTAGTGGTTTGAGGGCCTGGACTAGCGGGGGACAAGAGACCCAGTACTTC. Protein sequence: CASGLRAWTSGGQETQYF.

The chain is built from TRBV6-5 and TRBJ1-2; 7 bases match TRBD1. Losses at the gene ends were 7 bases for V and 4 bases for J; bases not matched to a gene: 3. The CDR3 is 12 residues long. The germline V gene encodes CDR1 MNHEY and CDR2 SVGAGI. CDR3 residues: CASTDRPYGYTF. CDR3 sequence (DNA): TGTGCCAGCACGGACAGGCCCTATGGCTACACCTTC.